This TCR beta chain was sequenced for a study of blood T cell repertoires in COVID-19 (dated by TCRdb to the early 2020s). Study-level background: Samples covering the acute and convalescent phases of COVID-19 were provided by collaborators in the United States, Italy and Spain. The prospective study material was composed of cDNA or gDNA derived from T cells, B-cell-depleted T cells, or PBMCs. Subjects who had been exposed to COVID-19, were actively infected with it, or had recovered from it provided the deeply sampled blood TCRbeta repertoires that made up the dataset. The repertoires were made available in a free public database intended to serve as a resource for research on the immune response to SARS-CoV-2. The samples were drawn from two sources: the first 160 participants of the ongoing ImmuneRACE study, and fewer than 1,500 subjects contributed by 6 global collaborators. A de-identified subject ID, COVID-19 status, age in years and sex were almost always included in the sample metadata. Where HLA class I and class II types were available, the types were taken from metadata supplied by the sample provider, not from assay-based typing. What the research found in general, with its limitations: The quantity of clinical and demographic metadata differed by source and by participant and was supplied without curation.

The immunoSEQ Assay, a bias-controlled multiplex PCR, was used to amplify TCRbeta CDR3 regions from genomic DNA. Processing in the source paper ran as follows. The number of nucleated cells in each sample was estimated by amplification of reference gene primers within the assay. To quantify the absolute abundance of each unique TCRbeta CDR3 rearrangement, sequence reads were collapsed and filtered. Productive Simpson clonality was computed per sample as the square root of Simpson's diversity index over productive rearrangements. The source is immuneACCESS, and TCRdb retained only in-frame sequences with V and J called. Part of the clones is not carried over; for the studies checked, unresolved V genes explain less than half of this, and the remainder is unexplained. The D gene and trimming were derived from the DNA, and the V and J assignments and clone size from that table. Across this sample there are about 280,000 clones, with approximately 78% seen only once. Of the sample, about 5% is held by the ten largest clones.

Turning to this clone: The antigen it binds to is not known. Qualities for individual bases were not recorded, and no much larger clone is one base off.

The germline V gene specifies SGHRS as CDR1 and YFSETQ as CDR2. Inclusive of the bounding cysteine and phenylalanine, the CDR3 is 12 residues long. Only the CDR3 region is kept as DNA, spanning 36 bases read in frame from base 1. The V end gives up 5 bases and the J end 5 bases, leaving 2 bases in the junction not matched to a gene. Enrolling through a virtual design, the prospective study's participants ranged in age from roughly 18 to 90 years and lived across about two dozen United States geographic areas. Cohort assignment in the prospective study relied on participant-reported clinical history from a screening survey and a study questionnaire. Exposed participants had been in contact with someone with a PCR-confirmed or clinician-diagnosed COVID-19 case within 2 weeks of study entry. Mobile phlebotomists in the prospective study collected whole blood, serum and a nasopharyngeal or oropharyngeal swab from every participant. Additional blood draws and questionnaires over an approximately 2-month period could optionally be provided by prospective study participants. Before DNA extraction, prospective study blood samples were shipped either frozen or at room temperature.

The V and J genes are TRBV5-1 and TRBJ2-3, with TRBD2 matching 7 junction bases. This receptor was identified in a man aged 35 to 55 who had been exposed to COVID-19. Sequenced sample: PBMCs or T cells enriched from blood (not recorded which). For the CDR3, the sequence is CASRVAGDTQYF. The nucleotides read TGCGCCAGCAGGGTAGCGGGAGATACGCAGTATTTT.